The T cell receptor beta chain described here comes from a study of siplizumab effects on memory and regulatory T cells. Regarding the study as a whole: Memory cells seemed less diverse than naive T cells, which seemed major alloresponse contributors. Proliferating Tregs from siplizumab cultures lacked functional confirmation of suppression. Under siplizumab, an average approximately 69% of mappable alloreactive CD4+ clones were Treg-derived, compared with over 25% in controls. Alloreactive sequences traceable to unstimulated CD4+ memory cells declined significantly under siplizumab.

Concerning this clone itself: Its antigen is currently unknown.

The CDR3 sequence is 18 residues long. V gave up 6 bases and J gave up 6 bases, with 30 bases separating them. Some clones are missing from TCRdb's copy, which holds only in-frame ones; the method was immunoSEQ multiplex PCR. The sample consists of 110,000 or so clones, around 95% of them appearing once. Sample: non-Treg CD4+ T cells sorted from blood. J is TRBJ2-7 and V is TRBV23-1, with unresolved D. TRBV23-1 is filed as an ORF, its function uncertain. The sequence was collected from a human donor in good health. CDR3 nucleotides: TGCGCCAGCAGCCCGTGTGGACCCTCGAATAACTTGAAGGGCGAGCAGTACTTC. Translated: CASSPCGPSNNLKGEQYF.